A single sample is the source of the 32 T cell receptor beta chains below, sequenced in a study of post-analysis software for immune sequencing data. The library was made from cDNA and included unique molecular identifiers. One entry per CDR3 protein results from TCRdb running MiXCR on the PCR reads. The data show approximately 630,000 distinct CDR3 sequences, approximately 59% seen once. For these receptors, no antigen is known. Study-level results: TRBV segments more frequent in patients than in controls numbered about 5 and included TRBV5-6, TRBV5-1 and TRBV20-1.

Material for sequencing was blood. The source of these receptors is a girl aged 2 to 10 with multiple sclerosis.

This clonotype was counted between two and nine times. This sequence joins TRBV5-1 and TRBJ2-3, with D unresolved. The CDR3 is 14 amino acids. V lost 1 base and J 0 bases, leaving 6 bases between the germline ends. Germline-derived CDR1 and CDR2 are SGHRS and YFSETQ. The CDR3 here is CASSLIPSTDTQYF. The DNA of the CDR3 is TGCGCCAGCAGCTTGATTCCCAGCACAGATACGCAGTATTTT.

The chain couples TRBV7-9 to TRBJ2-5; 10 bases map to TRBD2. Germline CDR1 is SEHNR and CDR2 is FQNEAQ (reference sequence). Trimming cost V 1 base and J 5 bases; bases outside gene matches: 7. This CDR3 has 16 amino acids. The CDR3 DNA reads TGTGCCAGCAGCTTAGGAACAGCGGGGGGGCTTGAGACCCAGTACTTC. Translation gives CASSLGTAGGLETQYF. The variable domain in full, completed from reference TRBV7-9 and TRBJ2-5, reads DTGVSQNPRHKITKRGQNVTFRCDPISEHNRLYWYRQTLGQGPEFLTYFQNEAQLEKSRLLSDRFSAERPKGSFSTLEIQRTEQGDSAMYLCASSLGTAGGLETQYFGPGTRLLVL.

This sequence joins TRBV2 and TRBJ2-1, with TRBD2 matching over 8 bases. The CDR3 is 16 amino acids. Germline V gene data show CDR1 as SNHLY and CDR2 as FYNNEI. After removal of 7 bases from V and 8 bases from J, the junction contained 16 bases not matched to a gene. The CDR3 sequence is CASIGAGGSGDDEQFF. The CDR3 DNA is TGTGCCAGCATCGGGGCGGGAGGTTCGGGGGATGATGAGCAGTTCTTC.

V and J are TRBV9 and TRBJ1-2; no firm D call. The germline CDR1 and CDR2 sequences are SGDLS and YYNGEE. There are 11 residues in the CDR3. V was shortened by 0 bases and J by 7 bases, with 4 bases between the two germline ends. This CDR3 is CASSVESGYTF. CDR3 nucleotide sequence: TGTGCCAGCAGCGTAGAGAGTGGCTACACCTTC.

This clonotype was counted a few times. One end of the junction varies from germline; a read error may be responsible. This chain links TRBV7-2 with TRBJ2-1, with a possible D match to TRBD2 (6 bases). Germline V CDR1 and CDR2: SGHTA, FQGNSA. The CDR3 length is 16 residues. CDR3 sequence: CASSLGMGLVNNERFF. The CDR3 nucleotides read TGTGCCAGCAGCTTAGGGATGGGACTGGTCAACAATGAGCGGTTCTTC.

This chain uses TRBV7-2 with TRBJ1-5; D call uncertain. CDR3 length: 12 amino acids. CDR1 is SGHTA and CDR2 is FQGNSA in the germline V gene. V lost 1 base to trimming and J lost 10 bases, with 8 bases between them. The CDR3 coding sequence is TGTGCCAGCAGCTTAGACCCGGGCCCCCAGCATTTT. It encodes CASSLDPGPQHF.

The chain combines TRBV6-6 with TRBJ2-1, with 12 bases that match TRBD1. The CDR3 is made up of 16 amino acids. The ends lost 6 bases at V and 7 bases at J; junction bases unmatched: 10. Germline CDR1 MNHNY, CDR2 SVGAGI (reference sequence). CDR3 coding DNA: TGTGCCAGCAGATCCCCGGGACAGGGGGCGAGGAATGAGCAGTTCTTC. This codes for CASRSPGQGARNEQFF.

This clonotype was detected only a few times. The rearrangement links TRBV5-1 to TRBJ2-1; 7 bases align to TRBD1. J was trimmed by 10 bases and V by 2 bases; bases with no gene match: 3. Germline V gene lookup returns CDR1 SGHRS and CDR2 YFSETQ. The CDR3 consists of 12 residues. In nucleotides, the CDR3 is TGCGCCAGCAGCTTCCGGACAGGAGAGCAGTTCTTC. Translated, it gives CASSFRTGEQFF.

The chain couples TRBV25-1 to TRBJ2-1; D is ambiguous. From germline, CDR1 is MGHDK and CDR2 SYGVNS. The CDR3 spans 15 residues. Trimming took 1 base from V and 2 from J, leaving 9 bases between them. CDR3 residues: CASSEFDGTYNEQFF. In nucleotides, the CDR3 is TGTGCCAGCAGTGAATTTGACGGAACCTACAATGAGCAGTTCTTC.

The gene calls are TRBV20-1 and TRBJ2-5; D is uncertain. V dropped 6 bases and J dropped 2 bases, with 16 bases sitting between them. The CDR3 is 14 residues long. Germline V gives CDR1 DFQATT, CDR2 SNEGSKA (reference sequence). The CDR3 DNA sequence: TGCAGTGCGAGCCCCTCTGCCCCACAAGAGACCCAGTACTTC. It codes for CSASPSAPQETQYF.

The rearrangement joins TRBV15 to TRBJ2-7; no clear D. Germline V gives CDR1 LNHNV, CDR2 YYDKDF (reference sequence). CDR3 length: 15 amino acids. Trimming pared 0 bases from V and 2 bases from J, leaving 11 bases between. The CDR3, as DNA: TGTGCCACCAGCAGAGATTTGGGCGAAGCCTACGAGCAGTACTTC. Translating gives CATSRDLGEAYEQYF.

This clonotype has only a few counts. The chain recombines TRBV24-1 with TRBJ2-3, with a tentative D call TRBD1 (5 bases). V was pared by 5 bases and J by 4 bases, with 12 bases between. The CDR3 has 14 residues. The germline gives CDR1 KGHDR, CDR2 SFDVKD. CDR3 nucleotides: TGTGCCACCAGTGGGGCTCAGGGCCCAGATACGCAGTATTTT. Its translation is CATSGAQGPDTQYF.

The chain couples TRBV20-1 to TRBJ2-3, with 7 bases lining up with TRBD1. V was clipped by 7 bases and J by 4 bases; unmatched bases: 8. CDR3 length: 13 residues. The germline V gene has CDR1 DFQATT and CDR2 SNEGSKA (reference sequence). CDR3 bases: TGCAGTGTCCCGACAGGGAAGGCAGATACGCAGTATTTT. It translates to CSVPTGKADTQYF.

The rearrangement joins TRBV5-1 to TRBJ1-2, with D perhaps TRBD1 (6 bases). The germline V gene has CDR1 SGHRS and CDR2 YFSETQ. The CDR3 contains 14 residues. V lost 4 bases, J lost 0 bases, and 10 bases lay in between. The CDR3 here is CASSRRTANYGYTF. The CDR3 nucleotides are TGCGCCAGCAGCCGGAGGACAGCTAACTATGGCTACACCTTC.

The V gene is TRBV9, the J gene TRBJ2-3, with 11 bases matching TRBD2. The CDR3 sequence is 16 residues long. V lost 6 bases, J lost 0 bases, and 6 bases stayed unmatched. Germline loops: CDR1 SGDLS, CDR2 YYNGEE. The CDR3 DNA reads TGTGCCAGCACCCAAGGGACTAGCGGAAGCACAGATACGCAGTATTTT. Translation: CASTQGTSGSTDTQYF.

The rearrangement uses TRBV5-1 and TRBJ2-1; 9 bases are a match to TRBD2. CDR3 length equals 15 residues. The germline CDR1 and CDR2 sequences are SGHRS and YFSETQ. The V and J ends lost 3 bases and 10 bases, in that order; junction bases with no gene match: 11. CDR3 nucleotide sequence: TGCGCCAGCAGCTATATAGCGGGGGACGGAGGGGAGCAGTTCTTC. It translates to CASSYIAGDGGEQFF.

V and J are TRBV7-8 and TRBJ2-1; weak D call: TRBD2 (5 bases). The CDR3 sequence is 14 residues long. Germline CDR1 reads SGHVS; CDR2 reads FQNEAQ. Trimming left V 0 bases short and J 9 bases short, with 12 bases between. CDR3 sequence reads: CASSLATFEGEQFF. In DNA form, the CDR3 reads TGTGCCAGCAGCTTAGCGACGTTCGAGGGTGAGCAGTTCTTC.

V and J are TRBV9 and TRBJ2-3; D unresolved. Germline V CDR1 and CDR2: SGDLS, YYNGEE. The V end was cut by 4 bases, the J end by 5 bases, with 11 bases between. This CDR3 is built from 13 residues. In DNA form, the CDR3 reads TGTGCCAGCAGCTTCCGCCCGGTAGATACGCAGTATTTT. Translated: CASSFRPVDTQYF.

The V gene is TRBV29-1, the J gene TRBJ1-2; TRBD1 is a possible D gene (5 bases). The germline gives CDR1 SQVTM, CDR2 ANQGSEA. V lost 3 bases and J lost 7, with 12 bases in between. CDR3 length: 12 amino acids. CDR3: CSVDEKGLGYTF. CDR3 nucleotides: TGCAGCGTTGATGAGAAGGGGCTTGGCTACACCTTC.

The chain uses TRBV25-1 and TRBJ1-6; D is undetermined. Germline-derived CDR1 and CDR2 are MGHDK and SYGVNS. CDR3 length equals 12 residues. Trimming left V 6 bases short and J 9 bases short, with 9 bases between. CDR3 nucleotide sequence: TGTGCCAGCAGCGTGACTTGTTCACCCCTCCACTTT. Its protein is CASSVTCSPLHF.

V is TRBV10-1 and J is TRBJ1-6; D not certain. Germline CDR1 WNHNN, CDR2 SYGVQD (reference sequence). V was pared by 4 bases and J by 10 bases, with 11 bases between. This CDR3 contains 13 residues. CDR3 sequence: CASSVELGSPLHF. CDR3 nucleotide sequence: TGCGCCAGCAGTGTCGAACTAGGATCACCCCTCCACTTT.

This chain joins TRBV29-1 and TRBJ2-1; no reliable D call. CDR1 is SQVTM and CDR2 is ANQGSEA in the germline V gene. Trimming removed 3 bases from V and 0 bases from J, with 9 bases in between. This CDR3 has 14 amino acids. CDR3 in amino acids: CSVDLQLSYNEQFF. The DNA of the CDR3 is TGCAGCGTTGACCTCCAACTCTCCTACAATGAGCAGTTCTTC.

The chain has TRBV5-6 and TRBJ1-2; D remains unclear. Trimming removed 0 bases from V and 1 base from J, with 13 bases in between. In germline, CDR1 is SGHDT, CDR2 YYEEEE. The CDR3 contains 16 residues. For the CDR3, the DNA is TGTGCCAGCAGCTTGGGGCAGCTCGTTGATAACTATGGCTACACCTTC. This encodes CASSLGQLVDNYGYTF. The complete variable domain, with remaining parts taken from reference TRBV5-6 and TRBJ1-2, reads DAGVTQSPTHLIKTRGQQVTLRCSPKSGHDTVSWYQQALGQGPQFIFQYYEEEERQRGNFPDRFSGHQFPNYSSELNVNALLLGDSALYLCASSLGQLVDNYGYTFGSGTRLTVV.

The chain recombines TRBV13 with TRBJ1-1; 9 nucleotides match TRBD1. Looked up from germline, CDR1 is PRHDT and CDR2 is FYEKMQ (reference sequence). The CDR3 is made up of 14 amino acids. V lost 2 bases, J lost 10 bases, and 8 bases stayed unmatched. The CDR3 here is CASSLRGTGLRAFF. The CDR3 DNA reads TGTGCCAGCAGCTTAAGGGGGACAGGGCTAAGAGCTTTCTTT.

The V and J genes are TRBV7-9 and TRBJ2-3; TRBD2 aligns across 12 bases. This CDR3 is built from 16 residues. The germline gives CDR1 SEHNR, CDR2 FQNEAQ (reference sequence). The V segment lost 6 bases and the J segment 7 bases; nucleotides outside the gene matches: 11. The CDR3 reads CASSSPTSGSGNTQYF. The CDR3 DNA reads as TGTGCCAGCAGTTCTCCGACTAGCGGGAGCGGGAATACGCAGTATTTT.

The J gene is TRBJ2-7, the V gene TRBV20-1; D might be TRBD1 (5 bases). The J call may not be correct, given that the DNA end is closer to TRBJ2-5. This CDR3 spans 13 amino acids. CDR1 DFQATT and CDR2 SNEGSKA come from the germline V gene (reference sequence). DNA for the CDR3: TGCAGTGCTAGAAGGCAGGGTGATGAGACCCAGTACTTC. Protein sequence: CSARRQGDETQYF.

This chain links TRBV6-2 or TRBV6-3 with TRBJ2-1; TRBD2 aligns across 8 bases. Germline lookup yields CDR1 MNHEY and CDR2 SVGEGT. Trimming cost V 6 bases and J 1 base; bases outside gene matches: 5. This CDR3 region has 15 residues. The CDR3: CASRLERGSYNEQFF. The DNA of the CDR3 is TGTGCCAGCAGACTCGAGCGGGGGTCCTACAATGAGCAGTTCTTC.

This clonotype has just a few counts. The rearrangement links TRBV4-3 to TRBJ2-3; D is unresolved. This CDR3 has 17 residues. Per germline, CDR1 LGHNA and CDR2 YSLEER. Trimming removed 3 bases at V and 1 base at J, with 17 bases between. The CDR3, as DNA: TGCGCCAGCAGCCATGCTGACACTTCTCGCGGCACAGATACGCAGTATTTT. It specifies CASSHADTSRGTDTQYF.

The V gene is TRBV15, the J gene TRBJ2-1; 8 positions match TRBD2. The ends lost 1 base at V and 4 bases at J; junction bases unmatched: 0. CDR1 is LNHNV, CDR2 YYDKDF, per germline (reference sequence). The CDR3 covers 14 residues. The DNA of the CDR3 is TGTGCCACCAGCAGAGCGGGAGGGTACAATGAGCAGTTCTTC. This codes for CATSRAGGYNEQFF.

The V gene is TRBV6-5, the J gene TRBJ2-6; D is undetermined. Germline lookup yields CDR1 MNHEY and CDR2 SVGAGI. This CDR3 spans 15 amino acids. Trimming left V 2 bases short and J 1 base short, with 6 bases between. CDR3 nucleotide sequence: TGTGCCAGCAGTTACGTGGTTTCTGGGGCCAACGTCCTGACTTTC. Protein: CASSYVVSGANVLTF.

The rearrangement links TRBV6-2 or TRBV6-3 to TRBJ2-1; TRBD2 aligns across 13 bases. The CDR3 sequence is 18 residues long. V lost 7 bases and J lost 2; bases outside the gene matches: 11. Germline V gene lookup returns CDR1 MNHEY and CDR2 SVGEGT. The CDR3 spells CASTLTTSGGRPYNEQFF. The DNA for the CDR3 is TGTGCCAGCACTTTGACGACTAGCGGGGGGCGCCCCTACAATGAGCAGTTCTTC.

The V and J genes are TRBV6-6 and TRBJ2-3, with D maybe TRBD2 (6 bases). Germline CDR1 is MNHNY and CDR2 is SVGAGI (reference sequence). Deletions cut 6 bases from V and 2 bases from J, with 12 bases between. The CDR3 is made up of 14 amino acids. The CDR3 region is CASSRTKNTDTQYF. As DNA, the CDR3 is TGTGCCAGCAGCCGGACTAAGAACACAGATACGCAGTATTTT.